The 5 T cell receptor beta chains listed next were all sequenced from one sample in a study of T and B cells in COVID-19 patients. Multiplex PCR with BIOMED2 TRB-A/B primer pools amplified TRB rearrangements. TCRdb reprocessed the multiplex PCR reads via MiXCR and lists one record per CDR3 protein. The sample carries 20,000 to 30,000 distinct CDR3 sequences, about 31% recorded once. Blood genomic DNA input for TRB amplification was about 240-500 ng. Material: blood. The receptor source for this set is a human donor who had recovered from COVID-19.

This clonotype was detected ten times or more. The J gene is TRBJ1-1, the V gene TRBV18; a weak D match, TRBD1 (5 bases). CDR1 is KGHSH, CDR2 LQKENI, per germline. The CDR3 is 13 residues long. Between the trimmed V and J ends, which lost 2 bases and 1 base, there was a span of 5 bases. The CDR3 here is CASSPGQNTEAFF. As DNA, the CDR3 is TGTGCCAGCTCACCAGGACAGAACACTGAAGCTTTCTTT.

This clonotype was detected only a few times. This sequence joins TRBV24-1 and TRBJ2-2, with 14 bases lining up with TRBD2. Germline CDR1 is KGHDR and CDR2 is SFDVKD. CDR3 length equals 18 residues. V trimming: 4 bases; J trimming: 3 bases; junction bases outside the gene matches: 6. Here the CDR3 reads CATSDPTSGGAYTGELFF. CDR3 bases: TGTGCCACCAGTGACCCGACTAGCGGGGGGGCGTACACCGGGGAGCTGTTTTTT.

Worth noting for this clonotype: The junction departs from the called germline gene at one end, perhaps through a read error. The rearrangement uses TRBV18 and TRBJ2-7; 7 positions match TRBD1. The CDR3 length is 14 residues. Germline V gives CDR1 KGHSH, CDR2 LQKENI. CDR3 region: CASSPQGARNEQNF. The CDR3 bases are TGTGCCAGCTCACCACAGGGGGCGCGTAACGAGCAGAACTTC.

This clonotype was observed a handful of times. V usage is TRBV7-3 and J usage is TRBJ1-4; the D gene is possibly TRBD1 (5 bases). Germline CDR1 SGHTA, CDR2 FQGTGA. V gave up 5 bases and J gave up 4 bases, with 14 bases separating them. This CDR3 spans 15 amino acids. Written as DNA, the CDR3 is TGTGCCAGCAGCGCGGGGGGGGAGGTTAATGAAAAACTGTTTTTT. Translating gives CASSAGGEVNEKLFF. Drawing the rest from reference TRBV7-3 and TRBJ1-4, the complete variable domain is GAGVSQTPSNKVTEKGKYVELRCDPISGHTALYWYRQSLGQGPEFLIYFQGTGAADDSGLPNDRFFAVRPEGSVSTLKIQRTERGDSAVYLCASSAGGEVNEKLFFGSGTQLSVL.

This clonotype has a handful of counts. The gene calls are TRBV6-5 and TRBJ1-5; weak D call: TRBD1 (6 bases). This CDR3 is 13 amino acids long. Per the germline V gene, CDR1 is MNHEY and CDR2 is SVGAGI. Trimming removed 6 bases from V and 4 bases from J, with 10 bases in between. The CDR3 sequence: CASRPGQNQPQHF. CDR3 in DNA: TGTGCCAGCAGGCCCGGACAGAATCAGCCCCAGCATTTT.